This TCR beta chain comes out of a study of human T cells and chemical hapten exposure. Study summary: The study traced per-sample TCR yield variation mainly to small differences in pooled library volumes.

It was the library that attached unique molecular identifiers to individual cDNA molecules. TCRdb reprocessed the RACE reads with MiXCR, giving one entry per CDR3 protein. The data show 180,000 or so distinct CDR3 sequences, more than 20% seen once. The CDR3 covers 13 residues. Per germline, CDR1 SEHNR and CDR2 FQNEAQ (reference sequence). V gave up 6 bases and J gave up 0 bases, with 9 bases separating them. Stated time point: patch test 1, 2 weeks after DPC sensitization. As for treatment: therapeutic diphenylcyclopropenone sensitization with weekly scalp DPC. This sample comprised whole blood, obtained in connection with sensitization to the hapten diphenylcyclopropenone (DPC). The chain joins TRBV7-9 to TRBJ2-7; possibly TRBD1 for D (6 bases). The sequence was obtained from a woman in her fifties or sixties with alopecia areata. Some clones in this sample may be carry-over from other donors' samples. CDR3: CASRHRDSYEQYF. The CDR3 DNA follows: TGTGCCAGCAGGCACAGGGACTCCTACGAGCAGTACTTC. The full variable domain, in which reference TRBV7-9 and TRBJ2-7 provide the parts outside the CDR3, is DTGVSQNPRHKITKRGQNVTFRCDPISEHNRLYWYRQTLGQGPEFLTYFQNEAQLEKSRLLSDRFSAERPKGSFSTLEIQRTEQGDSAMYLCASRHRDSYEQYFGPGTRLTVT.